These 26 T cell receptor beta chains were all obtained from the same sample, sequenced in a study of shared clonotypes between healthy human individuals (dated by TCRdb to the early 2020s). The library was obtained by the immunoSEQ multiplex PCR assay. Here the immuneACCESS table is served through TCRdb, limited to in-frame sequences with V and J called. Missing clones are a known gap in these copies; in checked studies unresolved V genes cover under half, and the rest lacks a known reason. For this sample the table gives under 1,100,000 clones, of which more than 75% were detected only once. The top ten clonotypes cover 0.6% to 0.7% of the sample. Input material: memory CD4+ T cells from PBMCs. This specimen's cell subset or site label, interpreted: CD45RA-negative fraction. All receptors come from a man younger than 35 in good health. Some clones in this sample may be carry-over from other donors' samples.

This clone has a count of ten or more. This sequence joins TRBV7-7 and TRBJ2-5; either TRBD1 or TRBD2 may supply D (7 bases each). Germline lookup yields CDR1 SSHAT and CDR2 FNYEAQ (reference sequence). V was trimmed by 3 bases and J by 2 bases, leaving 13 bases between them. There are 15 residues in the CDR3. For the CDR3, the DNA is TGTGCCAGCAGCTTGGGAGGGACAGCTCAAGAGACCCAGTACTTC. Residues: CASSLGGTAQETQYF.

Notes on this clone: Additional DNA sequences in this sample encode the identical CDR3. This chain joins TRBV6-6 and TRBJ2-1; 10 bases map to TRBD2. The CDR3 loop spans 15 amino acids. Germline CDR1 MNHNY, CDR2 SVGAGI (reference sequence). After removal of 6 bases from V and 0 bases from J, the junction contained 2 bases not matched to a gene. In DNA, the CDR3 is TGTGCCAGCAGCCCTAGCGGGAGCTCCTACAATGAGCAGTTCTTC. It codes for CASSPSGSSYNEQFF.

CDR3 bases: TGTGCCAGCAGTTACTCGCGTGGGGTCTACGAGCAGTACTTC. Translated: CASSYSRGVYEQYF. The chain carries TRBV6-5 and TRBJ2-7; D gene ambiguous. The germline V and J ends were trimmed by 0 bases and 3 bases, with 9 bases remaining between them. This CDR3 region has 14 residues. Germline CDR1 is MNHEY and CDR2 is SVGAGI.

The rearrangement joins TRBV7-8 to TRBJ2-3; tentatively, D is TRBD1 or TRBD2 (6 bases each). CDR1 is SGHVS and CDR2 is FQNEAQ in the germline V gene. Trimming left V 2 bases short and J 4 bases short, with 10 bases between. The CDR3 sequence is 14 residues long. The CDR3: CASSLNGGPDTQYF. The CDR3 nucleotides read TGTGCCAGCAGCTTAAACGGGGGCCCAGATACGCAGTATTTT.

The V call is TRBV27, the J call TRBJ1-2; D not resolved. Trimming took 5 bases from V and 4 from J, leaving 17 bases between them. This CDR3 spans 15 amino acids. The V gene's germline CDR1 is MNHEY and CDR2 SMNVEV (reference sequence). The DNA of the CDR3 is TGTGCCAGCAGTGACTTGGGGAGGTGGGGCTATGGCTACACCTTC. This translates into CASSDLGRWGYGYTF.

The V and J genes are TRBV1 and TRBJ1-2. TRBV1 is a pseudogene locus. The CDR3 totals 17 residues. The DNA for the CDR3 is TGCACCAGCAGCCATGGGTTAAGGGCAGCCCAGTGCTATGGCTACACCTTC. As protein: CTSSHGLRAAQCYGYTF.

The chain joins TRBV5-1 to TRBJ2-5, with 9 nucleotides matching TRBD2. The CDR3 length is 15 residues. Losses at the gene ends were 2 bases for V and 2 bases for J; bases not matched to a gene: 4. Per germline, CDR1 SGHRS and CDR2 YFSETQ. The CDR3 nucleotides are TGCGCCAGCAGCTTTTTTACTAGCGGGCAAGAGACCCAGTACTTC. Protein product: CASSFFTSGQETQYF.

The gene calls are TRBV30 and TRBJ2-7; the D gene is possibly TRBD1 (7 bases). The V gene lost 5 bases and the J gene lost 6 bases, with 14 bases spanning the gap. CDR1 GTSNPN and CDR2 SVGIG come from the germline V gene (reference sequence). The CDR3 runs 12 residues. DNA for the CDR3: TGTGCCTGGGGAAGACAGGGAGGCGAGCAGTACTTC. It specifies CAWGRQGGEQYF.

This clone was found once. CDR3 loop: CATSRGLLNEQFF. CDR3 bases: TGTGCCACCAGCAGAGGCCTCCTTAATGAGCAGTTCTTC. The chain carries TRBV15 and TRBJ2-1; no definite D call. The length of the CDR3 is 13 residues. The ends were cut back, 1 base at V and 7 bases at J, with 8 bases in the middle. Germline assignment: CDR1 LNHNV and CDR2 YYDKDF (reference sequence).

The V and J genes are TRBV19 and TRBJ2-3; tentatively, D is TRBD1 (5 bases). The CDR3 has 13 amino acids. Germline CDR1 LNHDA, CDR2 SQIVND (reference sequence). Trimming cost V 3 bases and J 4 bases, with 8 bases left between them. In DNA form, the CDR3 reads TGTGCCAGTAGTATGGGCAGGGCAGATACGCAGTATTTT. It yields the protein CASSMGRADTQYF. The whole variable domain, filled in from reference TRBV19 and TRBJ2-3, reads DGGITQSPKYLFRKEGQNVTLSCEQNLNHDAMYWYRQDPGQGLRLIYYSQIVNDFQKGDIAEGYSVSREKKESFPLTVTSAQKNPTAFYLCASSMGRADTQYFGPGTRLTVL.

The gene calls are TRBV20-1 and TRBJ1-3; unclear D gene. From germline, CDR1 is DFQATT and CDR2 SNEGSKA (reference sequence). Trimming left V 3 bases short and J 2 bases short, with 2 bases between. This CDR3 is built from 11 residues. CDR3 region: CSASTGNTIYF. CDR3 DNA: TGCAGTGCTAGTACTGGAAACACCATATATTTT.

This clone has a handful of counts. This chain uses TRBV2 with TRBJ1-1; D remains ambiguous. Deletions cut 5 bases from V and 2 bases from J, with 15 bases between. The CDR3 has 15 amino acids. CDR1 is SNHLY, CDR2 FYNNEI, per germline. Here the CDR3 reads CASSILDAPNTEAFF. The CDR3 coding sequence is TGTGCCAGCAGTATCCTCGATGCCCCAAACACTGAAGCTTTCTTT.

J is TRBJ2-3 and V is TRBV7-8; TRBD2 matches 8 bases. J was trimmed by 2 bases and V by 5 bases; bases with no gene match: 6. Germline CDR1 SGHVS, CDR2 FQNEAQ. This CDR3 is 15 amino acids long. The CDR3 spells CASSTSGAVTDTQYF. CDR3 bases: TGTGCCAGCAGCACTAGCGGAGCGGTCACAGATACGCAGTATTTT.

This clone was recorded a few times. The CDR3 region has the DNA TGCAGTATCATCGGCACAGATACGCAGTATTTT. Protein product: CSIIGTDTQYF. The chain joins TRBV29-1 to TRBJ2-3; no definite D call. CDR3 length equals 11 residues. CDR1 SQVTM and CDR2 ANQGSEA come from the germline V gene.

The genes are TRBV4-2 and TRBJ2-5; perhaps TRBD1 as D (5 bases). Germline CDR1 reads LGHNA; CDR2 reads YNFKEQ. This CDR3 has 15 residues. Trimming shortened V by 0 bases and J by 2 bases, and 10 bases separated the two germline ends. CDR3 nucleotides: TGTGCCAGCAGCCAAGATTTTGACAGACAAGAGACCCAGTACTTC. Amino acid sequence: CASSQDFDRQETQYF.

This clone was observed at least ten times. The chain joins TRBV11-1 to TRBJ2-7; the D is unclear. V was shortened by 5 bases and J by 6 bases, with 17 bases between the two germline ends. This CDR3 region has 14 residues. The V gene's germline CDR1 is SGHAT and CDR2 FQDESV (reference sequence). CDR3 in amino acids: CASSQPDLRSEQYF. The CDR3 DNA sequence: TGTGCCAGCAGCCAACCTGACCTTAGGAGCGAGCAGTACTTC.

This CDR3 is CASSYPDHPTGVEQYF. CDR3 coding DNA: TGTGCCAGCAGCTACCCCGACCATCCTACAGGGGTCGAGCAGTACTTC. The chain is built from TRBV5-4 and TRBJ2-7; TRBD1 matches 7 bases. Germline V lookup: CDR1 SGHNT, CDR2 YYREEE (reference sequence). V was clipped by 3 bases and J by 6 bases; unmatched bases: 15. The CDR3 is made up of 16 amino acids.

The V and J genes are TRBV28 and TRBJ2-5; TRBD2 might be the D (5 bases). The CDR3 is 15 residues long. V was clipped by 6 bases and J by 5 bases, with 19 bases between them. Germline V gene data show CDR1 as MDHEN and CDR2 as SYDVKM. The CDR3 nucleotides read TGTGCCAGCAGCAGTCGGGCGGAGGAGAGGGAGACCCAGTACTTC. Its translation is CASSSRAEERETQYF.

This sequence joins TRBV7-3 and TRBJ2-2, with D perhaps TRBD1 (6 bases). CDR3 size: 14 residues. The V gene lost 4 bases and the J gene lost 6 bases, with 12 bases spanning the gap. CDR1 is SGHTA and CDR2 is FQGTGA in the germline V gene. CDR3 residues: CASSSTQGAGELFF. The CDR3 nucleotides are TGTGCCAGCAGCTCGACACAGGGTGCCGGGGAGCTGTTTTTT.

The chain employs TRBV9 and TRBJ2-3; possible D gene TRBD2, 5 bases. Per germline, CDR1 SGDLS and CDR2 YYNGEE. The CDR3 is 15 residues long. V was pared by 4 bases and J by 4 bases, with 16 bases between. The CDR3 nucleotides are TGTGCCAGCAGCCCCCGGGTTGGGGAGTCAGATACGCAGTATTTT. It encodes CASSPRVGESDTQYF.

The J gene is TRBJ2-1, the V gene TRBV5-1; possible D gene TRBD2, 6 bases. This CDR3 spans 14 amino acids. V was clipped by 4 bases and J by 4 bases, with 12 bases between them. From germline, CDR1 is SGHRS and CDR2 YFSETQ. The CDR3 reads CASSPGEPYNEQFF. The CDR3 DNA sequence: TGCGCCAGCAGCCCGGGGGAACCTTACAATGAGCAGTTCTTC.

This clone was recorded only once. The chain uses TRBV5-1 and TRBJ2-5, with 8 bases identical to TRBD2. The CDR3 is 17 amino acids. The J segment lost 5 bases and the V segment lost 0 bases, leaving 12 bases of the junction unmatched. Germline loops: CDR1 SGHRS, CDR2 YFSETQ. The CDR3: CASSLAVGGRLLETQYF. CDR3 sequence (DNA): TGCGCCAGCAGCTTGGCCGTCGGCGGGAGGCTCCTGGAGACCCAGTACTTC. The complete variable domain, with remaining parts taken from reference TRBV5-1 and TRBJ2-5, reads KAGVTQTPRYLIKTRGQQVTLSCSPISGHRSVSWYQQTPGQGLQFLFEYFSETQRNKGNFPGRFSGRQFSNSRSEMNVSTLELGDSALYLCASSLAVGGRLLETQYFGPGTRLLVL.

Written as DNA, the CDR3 is TGTGCCAGCAGCTACTGGACTAGCGGGAGTGGGCAGTTCTTC. Protein product: CASSYWTSGSGQFF. The gene calls are TRBV5-6 and TRBJ2-1, with 13 bases lining up with TRBD2. Losses at the gene ends were 3 bases for V and 12 bases for J; bases not matched to a gene: 6. This CDR3 contains 14 residues. Germline CDR1 and CDR2: SGHDT and YYEEEE.

This rearrangement joins TRBV5-1 to TRBJ2-7; D may match TRBD1 or TRBD2 (5 bases each). The CDR3 loop spans 16 amino acids. V was trimmed by 3 bases and J by 3 bases, leaving 19 bases between them. Looked up from germline, CDR1 is SGHRS and CDR2 is YFSETQ. The CDR3 coding sequence is TGCGCCAGCAGCTCGGAAGACAGTTCTAGCCTCTACGAGCAGTACTTC. Encoded protein: CASSSEDSSSLYEQYF.

This clone was counted a few times. V gene TRBV4-1 combines with J gene TRBJ2-7, with TRBD2 identical over 7 bases. The trim removed 4 bases at V and 2 bases at J, leaving 2 bases unmatched. Germline V lookup: CDR1 MGHRA, CDR2 YSYEKL. The CDR3 sequence is 13 residues long. The CDR3 DNA reads as TGCGCCAGCAGCCGAGCGGGGACCTACGAGCAGTACTTC. Translating it yields CASSRAGTYEQYF.

The V call is TRBV7-2, the J call TRBJ1-3, with D perhaps matching TRBD1 (5 bases). Germline V CDR1 and CDR2: SGHTA, FQGNSA. The CDR3 has 15 amino acids. With 4 bases removed from V and 0 bases from J, the gap between germline ends came to 10 bases. The CDR3 DNA is TGTGCCAGCAGCTCCTTGACAGTCTCTGGAAACACCATATATTTT. Its protein product is CASSSLTVSGNTIYF.